The present T cell receptor beta chain was sequenced within a study of PD-L1 blockade in urothelial cancer. Repertoires were generated with immunoSEQ multiplex PCR, while TCRdb's copy carries only in-frame clones and drops some. This repertoire shows 100,000 or so clones, 91% found once; its top ten account for 0.7% to 0.95%. The CDR3 runs to 13 residues. V gave up 5 bases and J gave up 8 bases, with 12 bases separating them. Germline values: CDR1 MNHEY, CDR2 SVGAGI. This TCR was recovered from a woman over 75 with urothelial cancer. Sequenced material: PBMCs, taken around atezolizumab (anti-PD-L1) treatment. The V gene is TRBV6-5, the J gene TRBJ2-2, with D hard to call. The CDR3 sequence: CASSTTLGGELFF. DNA of the CDR3: TGTGCCAGCAGTACGACTTTAGGTGGGGAGCTGTTTTTT.